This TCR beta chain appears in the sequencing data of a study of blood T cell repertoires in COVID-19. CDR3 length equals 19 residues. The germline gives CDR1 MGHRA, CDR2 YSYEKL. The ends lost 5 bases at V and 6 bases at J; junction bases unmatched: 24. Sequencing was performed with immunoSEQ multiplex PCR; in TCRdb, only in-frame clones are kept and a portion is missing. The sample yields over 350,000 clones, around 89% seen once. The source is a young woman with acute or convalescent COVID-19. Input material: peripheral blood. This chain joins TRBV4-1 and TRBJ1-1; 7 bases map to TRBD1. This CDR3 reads CASSTRVQGNSSGESEAFF. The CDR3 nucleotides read TGCGCCAGCAGCACCCGGGTACAGGGGAATTCCTCTGGGGAGTCTGAAGCTTTCTTT.